Listed here are 27 T cell receptor beta chains from one sample, sequenced in a study of Graves' ophthalmopathy and Graves' hyperthyroidism. Amplification of TCR beta CDR3 regions used RNA transcripts. HTBI primers were used in a first-round RT-PCR, which preceded a second-round multiplex PCR. One entry per CDR3 protein, called by TCRdb with MiXCR from the multiplex PCR reads. The sample records approximately 540,000 distinct CDR3 sequences, roughly 39% being singletons. The sequenced sample consisted of peripheral blood or thyroid tissue (not recorded which). The receptor set was obtained from an adult man with Graves' hyperthyroidism.

The table lists this clonotype with a few counts. J is TRBJ1-6 and V is TRBV5-6, with D possibly TRBD1 on 5 matching bases. CDR3 length: 15 residues. In germline, CDR1 is SGHDT, CDR2 YYEEEE. Trimming pared 0 bases from V and 5 bases from J, leaving 9 bases between. CDR3 DNA sequence: TGTGCCAGCAGCTTGGGGTGGGGCAATAATTCACCCCTCCACTTT. Residues: CASSLGWGNNSPLHF.

Points on this clonotype: Germline is not matched at one junction end, which may reflect a read error. This chain links TRBV7-9 with TRBJ2-7; D is possibly TRBD1 or TRBD2 (5 bases each). This CDR3 has 12 residues. The germline CDR1 and CDR2 sequences are SEHNR and FQNEAQ (reference sequence). The CDR3 spells CASSRGRDEQHF. The CDR3 DNA follows: TGTGCCAGCAGCCGTGGCAGGGACGAGCAGCACTTC.

The chain employs TRBV29-1 and TRBJ1-2, with 8 bases that match TRBD1. The CDR3 runs 12 residues. The V and J ends lost 6 bases and 7 bases, in that order; junction bases with no gene match: 7. CDR1 is SQVTM, CDR2 ANQGSEA, per germline. This CDR3 reads CSVQTGVGGYTF. The CDR3 region has the DNA TGCAGCGTCCAGACAGGGGTCGGTGGCTACACCTTC. The whole variable domain, filled in from reference TRBV29-1 and TRBJ1-2, reads SAVISQKPSRDICQRGTSLTIQCQVDSQVTMMFWYRQQPGQSLTLIATANQGSEATYESGFVIDKFPISRPNLTFSTLTVSNMSPEDSSIYLCSVQTGVGGYTFGSGTRLTVV.

There are many counts of this clonotype. The chain couples TRBV6-1 to TRBJ1-2, with 8 bases matching TRBD1. J gave up 8 bases and V 5 bases, and 13 bases lay outside the gene matches. CDR1 is MNHNS and CDR2 is SASEGT in the germline V gene. CDR3 size: 15 residues. CDR3 protein: CASSLRDRGGEGYTF. CDR3 bases: TGTGCCAGCAGTCTACGAGACAGGGGCGGGGAAGGCTACACCTTC.

This clonotype was seen repeatedly, ten times or more. V usage is TRBV7-8 and J usage is TRBJ1-6, with TRBD1 matching 8 bases. The trim removed 5 bases at V and 10 bases at J, leaving 10 bases unmatched. Per germline, CDR1 SGHVS and CDR2 FQNEAQ. The CDR3 is 15 amino acids. The CDR3 sequence: CASSQTAGGQSPLHF. The CDR3 DNA follows: TGTGCCAGCAGCCAAACAGCAGGGGGCCAGTCACCCCTCCACTTT.

The chain links TRBV29-1 to TRBJ2-5, with D possibly TRBD1 on 6 matching bases. The V gene's germline CDR1 is SQVTM and CDR2 ANQGSEA. The CDR3 length is 13 residues. Trimming cost V 8 bases and J 0 bases, with 13 bases left between them. The chain's CDR3 is CSSRTADQETQYF. CDR3 bases: TGCAGCAGTCGGACAGCTGACCAAGAGACCCAGTACTTC.

This chain joins TRBV5-4 and TRBJ1-4; maybe TRBD1 (6 bases). The CDR3 contains 17 residues. V was shortened by 0 bases and J by 0 bases, with 12 bases between the two germline ends. The V gene's germline CDR1 is SGHNT and CDR2 YYREEE (reference sequence). The CDR3 spells CASSLVGGAATNEKLFF. CDR3 DNA: TGTGCCAGCAGCTTGGTTGGGGGCGCAGCAACTAATGAAAAACTGTTTTTT.

In this sample, this clonotype turned up many times. CDR3 in DNA: TGTGCCATCAGTGAAAGGTTTGGGGGCGACAATCAGCCCCAGCATTTT. Its protein is CAISERFGGDNQPQHF. The V gene is TRBV10-3, the J gene TRBJ1-5, with D possibly being TRBD1 (6 bases). Germline V gene lookup returns CDR1 ENHRY and CDR2 SYGVKD. This CDR3 is built from 16 residues. V was cut by 3 bases and J by 3 bases, with 15 bases left in between.

This clonotype was counted ten times or more. The rearrangement joins TRBV19 to TRBJ2-5; the match to TRBD1 covers 9 bases. V was clipped by 3 bases and J by 5 bases; unmatched bases: 10. The CDR3 contains 16 residues. The germline CDR1 and CDR2 sequences are LNHDA and SQIVND (reference sequence). The CDR3 nucleotides read TGTGCCAGTAGTATTTCGACCGGGACAGGGAGGGAGACCCAGTACTTC. As protein: CASSISTGTGRETQYF.

This clonotype was detected ten times or more. This chain uses TRBV12-3 or TRBV12-4 with TRBJ1-1; 10 bases are a match to TRBD1. The CDR3 extends over 14 amino acids. V lost 1 base to trimming and J lost 7 bases; unmatched junction nucleotides: 3. The CDR3 loop reads CASSLEGDRGEAFF. Here the CDR3 DNA reads TGTGCCAGCAGTTTAGAGGGGGACAGGGGTGAAGCTTTCTTT.

This clonotype was seen repeatedly, ten times or more. V and J are TRBV2 and TRBJ2-7, with 10 bases matching TRBD2. With V trimmed by 1 base and J by 3 bases, 9 bases remained unmatched. This CDR3 contains 17 residues. Looked up from germline, CDR1 is SNHLY and CDR2 is FYNNEI. The CDR3 DNA follows: TGTGCCAGCAGTGAAGAACTAGCGGGGTCCACCCACTACGAGCAGTACTTC. Amino acids: CASSEELAGSTHYEQYF.

This clonotype appeared a few times. The V gene is TRBV6-6, the J gene TRBJ1-5; the D is unclear. The CDR3 length is 17 residues. CDR1 is MNHNY and CDR2 is SVGAGI in the germline V gene (reference sequence). Trimming shortened V by 6 bases and J by 2 bases, and 20 bases separated the two germline ends. The CDR3 spells CASRPRLQMLGNQPQHF. CDR3 DNA sequence: TGTGCCAGCAGGCCTCGATTACAGATGTTGGGCAATCAGCCCCAGCATTTT.

This clonotype came up a few times. The chain joins TRBV28 to TRBJ1-6; D possibly corresponds to TRBD1 (5 bases). The ends were cut back, 0 bases at V and 7 bases at J, with 10 bases in the middle. The CDR3 length is 15 residues. Germline CDR1 and CDR2: MDHEN and SYDVKM. This CDR3 is CASSLWQGANSPLHF. The CDR3 bases are TGTGCCAGCAGTTTATGGCAGGGTGCCAATTCACCCCTCCACTTT.

The chain couples TRBV7-2 to TRBJ2-3; D remains unclear. This CDR3 comprises 13 residues. V was shortened by 4 bases and J by 1 base, with 6 bases between the two germline ends. Germline CDR1 reads SGHTA; CDR2 reads FQGNSA. The CDR3 reads CASSSYGTDTQYF. The CDR3 coding sequence is TGTGCCAGCAGCTCCTACGGCACAGATACGCAGTATTTT.

In its sample, this clonotype was seen many times. This sequence joins TRBV12-3 or TRBV12-4 and TRBJ1-5; tentatively, D is TRBD1 (6 bases). The length of the CDR3 is 16 residues. V lost 6 bases to trimming and J lost 0 bases, with 15 bases between them. As DNA, the CDR3 is TGTGCCAGCAGCCCAACCGGGGGGGCTAGCAATCAGCCCCAGCATTTT. It specifies CASSPTGGASNQPQHF.

This clonotype was detected ten times or more. V is TRBV2 and J is TRBJ1-5; D is unclear. The V end was cut by 1 base, the J end by 2 bases, with 15 bases between. In germline, CDR1 is SNHLY, CDR2 FYNNEI. The CDR3 is 17 residues long. DNA of the CDR3: TGTGCCAGCAGTGAAGTACCGTGGGCAAGGCGCAATCAGCCCCAGCATTTT. Translation gives CASSEVPWARRNQPQHF.

This clonotype was seen at least ten times. The chain employs TRBV2 and TRBJ2-7; no firm D call. Germline V gives CDR1 SNHLY, CDR2 FYNNEI. The CDR3 covers 15 residues. V was cut by 2 bases and J by 2 bases, with 13 bases left in between. The CDR3 sequence: CASSERPARTYEQYF. CDR3 nucleotides: TGTGCCAGCAGTGAACGGCCCGCGAGGACCTACGAGCAGTACTTC.

J is TRBJ1-2 and V is TRBV10-2; 9 bases line up with TRBD1. The V and J ends lost 4 bases and 8 bases, in that order; junction bases with no gene match: 8. CDR1 WSHSY and CDR2 SAAADI come from the germline V gene. The CDR3 consists of 14 residues. This chain's CDR3 is CASSGDGTGNGYTF. Here the CDR3 DNA reads TGCGCCAGCAGTGGGGACGGGACAGGGAACGGCTACACCTTC.

In this sample, this clonotype turned up many times. V usage is TRBV24-1 and J usage is TRBJ1-2; possibly TRBD1 for D (5 bases). The CDR3 extends over 13 amino acids. Trimming cost V 4 bases and J 0 bases, with 5 bases left between them. Per the germline V gene, CDR1 is KGHDR and CDR2 is SFDVKD. The CDR3 spells CATSEGANYGYTF. The CDR3 bases are TGTGCCACCAGTGAGGGGGCTAACTATGGCTACACCTTC.

The V call is TRBV2, the J call TRBJ2-7, with 14 bases lining up with TRBD2. CDR1 SNHLY and CDR2 FYNNEI come from the germline V gene. V shed 7 bases and J 9 bases; nucleotides not matched to a gene: 17. The CDR3 sequence is 17 residues long. The CDR3 loop is CASTPLGLAGVSDTQYF. The CDR3 region has the DNA TGTGCCAGCACCCCACTGGGACTAGCGGGAGTTTCGGATACGCAGTACTTC.

The chain is built from TRBV30 and TRBJ1-5, with 12 nucleotides matching TRBD1. CDR3 length equals 15 residues. J was trimmed by 5 bases and V by 1 base; bases with no gene match: 3. CDR1 is GTSNPN, CDR2 SVGIG, per germline (reference sequence). The CDR3 region is CAWSAGTGGDQPQHF. The CDR3 nucleotides read TGTGCCTGGAGTGCCGGGACAGGGGGCGATCAGCCCCAGCATTTT.

This clonotype was seen a handful of times. CDR3 amino acids: CASSPQDRDYGYTF. The CDR3 DNA reads as TGCGCCAGCAGCCCCCAGGACAGGGACTATGGCTACACCTTC. The V gene is TRBV4-1, the J gene TRBJ1-2; 8 bases are a match to TRBD1. CDR3 length equals 14 residues. CDR1 MGHRA and CDR2 YSYEKL come from the germline V gene. V lost 4 bases and J lost 3; bases outside the gene matches: 4.

This clonotype was seen only a few times. The chain carries TRBV7-9 and TRBJ2-7, with D possibly matching TRBD2 (6 bases). V was cut by 0 bases and J by 3 bases, with 9 bases left in between. Germline assignment: CDR1 SEHNR and CDR2 FQNEAQ (reference sequence). The CDR3 spans 14 residues. The CDR3 DNA is TGTGCCAGCAGCTTAGCGGGACTTTACTACGAGCAGTACTTC. Translation gives CASSLAGLYYEQYF.

A remark on this clonotype: Possible read error: a much larger clone is one base away. The CDR3 sequence: CASRGQSGGQYF. The CDR3 region has the DNA TGTGCCAGCAGGGGACAGTCCGGGGGGCAGTACTTC. V gene TRBV28 combines with J gene TRBJ2-7; TRBD1 might be the D (7 bases). This CDR3 contains 12 residues. V shed 6 bases and J shed 9 bases, with 15 bases lying between them. Per the germline V gene, CDR1 is MDHEN and CDR2 is SYDVKM.

This sequence joins TRBV5-4 and TRBJ2-5, with a weak D call TRBD2 (6 bases). CDR1 is SGHNT, CDR2 YYREEE, per germline (reference sequence). This CDR3 has 15 amino acids. V dropped 2 bases and J dropped 5 bases, with 16 bases sitting between them. CDR3 DNA: TGTGCCAGCAGCTTAGTGCCCTTTGGGGGGGAGACCCAGTACTTC. As protein: CASSLVPFGGETQYF.

About this clonotype: A junction end diverges from the germline sequence, so it may reflect a read error. This chain uses TRBV2 with TRBJ1-2; 9 bases are shared with TRBD1. The germline gives CDR1 SNHLY, CDR2 FYNNEI. The CDR3 is 13 amino acids. Here the CDR3 DNA reads TGTGCCAGCACCAGCCGGGACAGGGTGGAATTCCACTTC. Translating gives CASTSRDRVEFHF. Variable domain in full (rest from reference TRBV2 and TRBJ1-2): EPEVTQTPSHQVTQMGQEVILRCVPISNHLYFYWYRQILGQKVEFLVSFYNNEISEKSEIFDDQFSVERPDGSNFTLKIRSTKLEDSAMYFCASTSRDRVEFHFGSGTRLTVV.

This clonotype was detected ten times or more. The V call is TRBV7-8, the J call TRBJ2-5, with D possibly matching TRBD1 (6 bases). The length of the CDR3 is 14 residues. Germline V gene lookup returns CDR1 SGHVS and CDR2 FQNEAQ. V dropped 3 bases and J dropped 4 bases, with 12 bases sitting between them. The CDR3 nucleotides are TGTGCCAGCAGCTTGCCGGGACATCCAGAGACCCAGTACTTC. It codes for CASSLPGHPETQYF.